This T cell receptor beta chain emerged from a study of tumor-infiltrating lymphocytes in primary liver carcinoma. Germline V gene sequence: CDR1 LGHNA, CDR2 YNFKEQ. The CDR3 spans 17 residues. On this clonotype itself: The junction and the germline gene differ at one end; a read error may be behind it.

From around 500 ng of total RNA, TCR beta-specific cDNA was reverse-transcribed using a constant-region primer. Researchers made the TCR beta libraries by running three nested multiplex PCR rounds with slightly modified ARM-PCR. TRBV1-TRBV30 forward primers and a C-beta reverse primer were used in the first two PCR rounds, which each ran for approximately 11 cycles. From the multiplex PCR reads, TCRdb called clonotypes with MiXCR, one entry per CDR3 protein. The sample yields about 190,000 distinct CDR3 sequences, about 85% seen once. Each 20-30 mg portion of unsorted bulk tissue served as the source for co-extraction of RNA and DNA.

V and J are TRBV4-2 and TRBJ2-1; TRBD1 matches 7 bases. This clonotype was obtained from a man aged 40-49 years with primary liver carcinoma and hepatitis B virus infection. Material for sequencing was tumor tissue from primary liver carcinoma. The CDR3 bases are TGTGCCAGCAGCGAAGATCAGGGCCCGGGACAGCACAATGAGCAATTCTTC. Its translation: CASSEDQGPGQHNEQFF.